A single sample is the source of the 6 T cell receptor beta chains below, sequenced in a study of blood T cells in healthy people across ages. With a J-beta primer mix and a sample-barcoded 5' primer, a second PCR ran about 7 to 12 cycles. TCRdb reprocessed the 5' RACE reads with MiXCR, giving one entry per CDR3 protein. The sample records fewer than 2 million distinct CDR3 sequences, about 39% being singletons. Sequencing was done on a sample of blood. The receptors were gathered from a human donor in good health.

This clonotype showed up many times. This chain joins TRBV6-6 and TRBJ1-5, with 8 bases fitting TRBD1. The V and J ends lost 9 bases and 1 base, in that order; junction bases with no gene match: 17. This CDR3 spans 18 amino acids. CDR1 and CDR2 from the germline V gene are MNHNY and SVGAGI (reference sequence). CDR3 coding DNA: TGTGCCAGTACACCCGCGAGACAGGGGTTTTCAAGCAATCAGCCCCAGCATTTT. Its protein is CASTPARQGFSSNQPQHF.

The J gene is TRBJ1-2, the V gene TRBV7-9; D not resolved. Germline lookup yields CDR1 SEHNR and CDR2 FQNEAQ (reference sequence). Trimming pared 8 bases from V and 6 bases from J, leaving 19 bases between. This CDR3 spans 14 amino acids. The CDR3 sequence is CASSGGPYTDGYTF. The CDR3 DNA is TGTGCCAGCTCTGGCGGGCCCTATACAGATGGCTACACCTTC. Filled out from reference TRBV7-9 and TRBJ1-2, the complete variable domain reads DTGVSQNPRHKITKRGQNVTFRCDPISEHNRLYWYRQTLGQGPEFLTYFQNEAQLEKSRLLSDRFSAERPKGSFSTLEIQRTEQGDSAMYLCASSGGPYTDGYTFGSGTRLTVV.

The V gene is TRBV11-2, the J gene TRBJ2-4; D is uncertain. The J call may be mistaken, given a closer DNA end match to TRBJ2-7. The germline gives CDR1 SGHAT, CDR2 FQNNGV. The CDR3 consists of 12 residues. CDR3 sequence (DNA): TGTGCCAGCAGCCCAGATCCCCGCGAGCAGTACTTC. The encoded protein is CASSPDPREQYF.

V is TRBV5-1 and J is TRBJ2-3, with 7 bases lining up with TRBD2. The V gene's germline CDR1 is SGHRS and CDR2 YFSETQ. V shed 2 bases, J shed 2 bases, and the junction held 8 bases outside the gene matches. The CDR3 is 16 amino acids. CDR3 residues: CASSFYRDYSTDTQYF. The CDR3, as DNA: TGCGCCAGCAGCTTCTACCGGGACTACTCCACAGATACGCAGTATTTT.

J is TRBJ2-3 and V is TRBV12-3 or TRBV12-4; D is tentatively TRBD1 or TRBD2 (5 bases each). The CDR3 spans 14 residues. Trimming stripped 8 bases from V and 0 bases from J, with 12 bases between. The DNA of the CDR3 is TGTGCCAGCGCCCGGGACCTCAGCACAGATACGCAGTATTTT. Its translation is CASARDLSTDTQYF.

The chain has TRBV7-6 and TRBJ2-3; 9 bases agree with TRBD2. Germline CDR1 SGHVS, CDR2 FNYEAQ. V gave up 2 bases and J gave up 0 bases; unmatched junction bases: 18. This CDR3 has 21 amino acids. CDR3 protein: CASSLKLGSGGPTISTDTQYF. DNA of the CDR3: TGTGCCAGCAGCTTAAAATTGGGGAGCGGGGGGCCCACCATAAGCACAGATACGCAGTATTTT.